One and the same sample provided the 21 T cell receptor beta chains below, sequenced in a study of blood T cell repertoires in COVID-19. This table comes from immunoSEQ multiplex PCR, and its TCRdb copy is limited to in-frame clones, with some not included. The sample consists of fewer than 450,000 clones, about 90% of them appearing once. The sequencing sample was made of peripheral blood. Receptors were obtained from a woman in her late teens or twenties who had recovered from COVID-19.

The CDR3: CASSSSQDRNTEAFF. The DNA of the CDR3 is TGCGCCAGCAGCTCCTCCCAAGACAGGAACACTGAAGCTTTCTTT. V and J are TRBV5-1 and TRBJ1-1, with D perhaps matching TRBD1 (5 bases). Trimming took off 3 bases at V and 1 base at J, with 13 bases between the two ends. Germline CDR1 is SGHRS and CDR2 is YFSETQ. This CDR3 is 15 amino acids long.

As concerns this clone: Other DNA sequences in the sample encode the same CDR3. The chain recombines TRBV7-9 with TRBJ1-1, with TRBD1 as a possible D gene (5 bases). Germline V gene sequence: CDR1 SEHNR, CDR2 FQNEAQ (reference sequence). The CDR3 length is 13 residues. V lost 6 bases to trimming and J lost 1 base, with 9 bases between them. Here the CDR3 reads CASSSTGNTEAFF. CDR3 nucleotide sequence: TGTGCCAGCAGTTCTACAGGGAACACTGAAGCTTTCTTT.

This sequence joins TRBV7-6 and TRBJ1-4, with D perhaps TRBD1 (5 bases). The germline gives CDR1 SGHVS, CDR2 FNYEAQ. The CDR3 totals 14 residues. V lost 1 base and J lost 4, with 7 bases in between. CDR3 in DNA: TGTGCCAGCAGCTTAGGCGGGGGTAATGAAAAACTGTTTTTT. Amino acid sequence: CASSLGGGNEKLFF.

This chain uses TRBV19 with TRBJ2-2, with 12 bases aligning to TRBD2. The V gene's germline CDR1 is LNHDA and CDR2 SQIVND (reference sequence). The CDR3 consists of 16 residues. The V and J ends lost 3 bases and 7 bases, in that order; junction bases with no gene match: 6. As DNA, the CDR3 is TGTGCCAGTAGTATGTTCCTAGCGGGAGGGGACGGGGAGCTGTTTTTT. As protein: CASSMFLAGGDGELFF.

The genes are TRBV19 and TRBJ2-2, with 8 positions matching TRBD1. The length of the CDR3 is 16 residues. Germline lookup yields CDR1 LNHDA and CDR2 SQIVND (reference sequence). The V and J ends lost 1 base and 6 bases, in that order; junction bases with no gene match: 7. CDR3 DNA sequence: TGTGCCAGTAGTATAGGAGGACAGGGTTTTTCCGGGGAGCTGTTTTTT. Protein sequence: CASSIGGQGFSGELFF.

V is TRBV19 and J is TRBJ2-1; 11 positions agree with TRBD2. Germline CDR1 is LNHDA and CDR2 is SQIVND (reference sequence). The CDR3 has 19 amino acids. V shed 1 base and J 5 bases; nucleotides not matched to a gene: 13. The CDR3 DNA follows: TGTGCCAGTAGTATAGGCCCCGCCGTGACTAGCGGGATTAACAATGAGCAGTTCTTC. Protein sequence: CASSIGPAVTSGINNEQFF.

The CDR3 coding sequence is TGCAGCGCGACGGCCAACGAGGGCAATCAGCCCCAGCATTTT. Translating gives CSATANEGNQPQHF. The chain employs TRBV29-1 and TRBJ1-5; no clear D gene. V was pared by 7 bases and J by 2 bases, with 15 bases between. Germline assignment: CDR1 SQVTM and CDR2 ANQGSEA. The CDR3 runs 14 residues.

The genes are TRBV7-7 and TRBJ2-5; maybe TRBD1 (5 bases). The CDR3 extends over 13 amino acids. Germline-derived CDR1 and CDR2 are SSHAT and FNYEAQ (reference sequence). V lost 7 bases to trimming and J lost 5 bases, with 14 bases between them. CDR3 sequence: CASTQGLGETQYF. The CDR3 DNA sequence: TGTGCCAGCACCCAGGGCCTAGGGGAGACCCAGTACTTC.

This chain joins TRBV15 and TRBJ2-1; D possibly corresponds to TRBD2 (5 bases). Germline-derived CDR1 and CDR2 are LNHNV and YYDKDF (reference sequence). V dropped 7 bases and J dropped 6 bases, with 13 bases sitting between them. CDR3 size: 13 residues. The CDR3 DNA reads TGTGCCACCATGAACCGGGGTTTCAATGAGCAGTTCTTC. It codes for CATMNRGFNEQFF.

This clone is a singleton in its sample. This chain connects TRBV14 to TRBJ1-6; D is perhaps TRBD1 (6 bases). The CDR3 sequence is 17 residues long. V was cut by 4 bases and J by 0 bases, with 13 bases left in between. CDR1 and CDR2 (germline): SGHDN, FVKESK. The CDR3 spells CASSLRGARSYNSPLHF. DNA of the CDR3: TGTGCCAGCAGCCTCCGGGGGGCTCGCTCCTATAATTCACCCCTCCACTTT.

This clone was seen more than once but under ten times. In DNA form, the CDR3 reads TGTGCCAGCAGCCCGGGATTTTACGCTGGCTACACCTTC. Translating gives CASSPGFYAGYTF. The chain joins TRBV11-3 to TRBJ1-2; D is unresolved. The germline CDR1 and CDR2 sequences are SGHNT and YENEEA. The CDR3 covers 13 residues. Trimming cost V 5 bases and J 7 bases, with 14 bases left between them.

The chain recombines TRBV18 with TRBJ2-3; 9 bases agree with TRBD2. This CDR3 contains 14 residues. V gave up 2 bases and J gave up 4 bases; unmatched junction bases: 1. Per germline, CDR1 KGHSH and CDR2 LQKENI. The CDR3 here is CASSPAGGSDTQYF. The CDR3 DNA is TGTGCCAGCTCACCAGCGGGAGGGTCAGATACGCAGTATTTT.

This clone was picked up one time. The rearrangement uses TRBV7-8 and TRBJ2-1; 10 bases match TRBD1. Germline V gene lookup returns CDR1 SGHVS and CDR2 FQNEAQ. The CDR3 runs 15 residues. The J segment lost 7 bases and the V segment lost 2 bases, leaving 5 bases of the junction unmatched. CDR3 in amino acids: CASSLLGQGYNEQFF. CDR3 sequence (DNA): TGTGCCAGCAGCTTACTGGGACAGGGGTATAATGAGCAGTTCTTC.

V and J are TRBV10-3 and TRBJ2-1; TRBD2 agrees at 13 bases. Germline loops: CDR1 ENHRY, CDR2 SYGVKD. Trimming removed 6 bases from V and 7 bases from J; junction bases left unmatched: 9. The CDR3 consists of 16 residues. CDR3 sequence reads: CAISPSWTSGSNEQFF. CDR3 DNA sequence: TGTGCCATCAGCCCATCCTGGACTAGCGGGAGTAATGAGCAGTTCTTC.

The rearrangement uses TRBV6-5 and TRBJ1-2; maybe TRBD1 (6 bases). Germline V gene sequence: CDR1 MNHEY, CDR2 SVGAGI. With 6 bases removed from V and 3 bases from J, the gap between germline ends came to 14 bases. The CDR3 sequence is 14 residues long. The chain's CDR3 is CASSPGQSHYGYTF. The CDR3 bases are TGTGCCAGCAGCCCCGGACAGAGTCACTATGGCTACACCTTC.

This chain connects TRBV7-2 to TRBJ2-1; 12 bases line up with TRBD2. The CDR3 sequence is 18 residues long. CDR1 and CDR2 from the germline V gene are SGHTA and FQGNSA. V gave up 5 bases and J gave up 3 bases; unmatched junction bases: 11. The CDR3 protein is CASSRKLAGGGSYNEQFF. CDR3 coding DNA: TGTGCCAGCAGCCGTAAACTAGCGGGAGGTGGAAGCTACAATGAGCAGTTCTTC.

This clone was recorded once. CDR3 sequence (DNA): TGTGCCAGCAGCTTAGGCTCAGGGCTTAATTCACCCCTCCACTTT. Protein product: CASSLGSGLNSPLHF. This chain links TRBV7-9 with TRBJ1-6; weak D call: TRBD1 (5 bases). The CDR3 loop spans 15 amino acids. Trimming removed 1 base from V and 6 bases from J, with 10 bases in between. The germline V gene has CDR1 SEHNR and CDR2 FQNEAQ (reference sequence).

The DNA of the CDR3 is TGTGCCAGCAGCCTGACAGATGACACCTACGAGCAGTACGTC. The encoded protein is CASSLTDDTYEQYV. The chain links TRBV7-9 to TRBJ2-7; a possible D gene is TRBD1 (5 bases). The germline V gene has CDR1 SEHNR and CDR2 FQNEAQ (reference sequence). V shed 5 bases and J shed 2 bases, with 13 bases lying between them. The CDR3 consists of 14 residues.

This clone was seen more than once but under ten times. The J gene is TRBJ1-5, the V gene TRBV5-6; D not certain. CDR1 SGHDT and CDR2 YYEEEE come from the germline V gene. This CDR3 has 16 residues. Trimming shortened V by 4 bases and J by 5 bases, and 19 bases separated the two germline ends. The CDR3 loop is CASSPAGSAVHQPQHF. The CDR3 DNA reads TGTGCCAGCAGCCCGGCGGGTAGTGCAGTGCATCAGCCCCAGCATTTT. The whole variable domain, remainder taken from reference TRBV5-6 and TRBJ1-5, is DAGVTQSPTHLIKTRGQQVTLRCSPKSGHDTVSWYQQALGQGPQFIFQYYEEEERQRGNFPDRFSGHQFPNYSSELNVNALLLGDSALYLCASSPAGSAVHQPQHFGDGTRLSIL.

CDR3 residues: CASSPRTGTDTQYF. In DNA form, the CDR3 reads TGCGCCAGCAGCCCCCGGACAGGCACAGATACGCAGTATTTT. The chain carries TRBV5-1 and TRBJ2-3, with D possibly matching TRBD1 (6 bases). CDR1 is SGHRS and CDR2 is YFSETQ in the germline V gene. The CDR3 sequence is 14 residues long. V was shortened by 4 bases and J by 1 base, with 10 bases between the two germline ends. Variable domain in full (rest from reference TRBV5-1 and TRBJ2-3): KAGVTQTPRYLIKTRGQQVTLSCSPISGHRSVSWYQQTPGQGLQFLFEYFSETQRNKGNFPGRFSGRQFSNSRSEMNVSTLELGDSALYLCASSPRTGTDTQYFGPGTRLTVL.

This chain joins TRBV23-1 and TRBJ2-7, with TRBD2 matching over 10 bases. TRBV23-1 is reported as an ORF; its role is uncertain. The ends lost 0 bases at V and 4 bases at J; junction bases unmatched: 6. This CDR3 has 16 residues. The CDR3 here is CASSQSTASGSYEQYV. DNA of the CDR3: TGCGCCAGCAGTCAATCGACGGCTAGCGGGAGTTACGAGCAGTACGTC.